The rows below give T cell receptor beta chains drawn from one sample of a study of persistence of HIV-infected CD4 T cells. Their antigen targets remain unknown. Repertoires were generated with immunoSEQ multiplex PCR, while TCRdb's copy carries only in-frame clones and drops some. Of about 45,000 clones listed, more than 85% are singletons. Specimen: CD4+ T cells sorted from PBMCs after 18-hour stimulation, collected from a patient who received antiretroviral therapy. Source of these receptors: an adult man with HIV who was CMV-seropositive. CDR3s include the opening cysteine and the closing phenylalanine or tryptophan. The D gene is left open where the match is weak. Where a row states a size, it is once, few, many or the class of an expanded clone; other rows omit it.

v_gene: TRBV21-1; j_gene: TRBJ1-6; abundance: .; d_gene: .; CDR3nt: TGTGCCAGCAGCAATATAGGTGGACAGCCTCATAATTCACCCCTCCACTTT; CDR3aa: CASSNIGGQPHNSPLHF
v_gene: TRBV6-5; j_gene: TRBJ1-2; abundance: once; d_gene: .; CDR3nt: TGTGCCACTACACAACGGGGGAACTATGGCTACACCTTC; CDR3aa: CATTQRGNYGYTF
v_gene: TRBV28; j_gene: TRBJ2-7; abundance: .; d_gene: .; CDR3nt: TGTGCCAGCAGACTGACAGGCCTCTACGAGCAGTACTTC; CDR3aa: CASRLTGLYEQYF
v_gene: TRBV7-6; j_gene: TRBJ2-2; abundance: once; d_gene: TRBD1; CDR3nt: TGTGCCAGCAGCTTAGGAACAGGGGGCCACGGGGAGCTGTTTTTT; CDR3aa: CASSLGTGGHGELFF
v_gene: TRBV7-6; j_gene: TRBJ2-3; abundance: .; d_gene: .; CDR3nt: TGTGCCAGCAGCTTAGACAGGATTGGGACAGATACGCAGTATTTT; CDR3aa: CASSLDRIGTDTQYF
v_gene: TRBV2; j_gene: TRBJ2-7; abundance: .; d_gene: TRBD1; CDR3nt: TGTGCCAGCGGAACGGACAGGAGCTACGAGCAGTACTTC; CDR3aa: CASGTDRSYEQYF
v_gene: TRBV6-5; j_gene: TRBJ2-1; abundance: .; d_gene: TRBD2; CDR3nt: TGTGCCAGCCTTAAGGGGGGACTAGGGGAGAATGAGCAGTTCTTC; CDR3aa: CASLKGGLGENEQFF
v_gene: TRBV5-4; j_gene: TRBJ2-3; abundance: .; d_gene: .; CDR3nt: TGTGCCAGCAGCTTGATTTTAGTGGCAGATACGCAGTATTTT; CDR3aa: CASSLILVADTQYF
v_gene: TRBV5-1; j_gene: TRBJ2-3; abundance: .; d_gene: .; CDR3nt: TGCGCCAGCAGCTTGAGTCCGAACAGGGAGGCAGATACGCAGTATTTT; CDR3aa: CASSLSPNREADTQYF
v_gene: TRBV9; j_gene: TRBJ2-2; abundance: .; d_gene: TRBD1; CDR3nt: TGTGCCAGCAGCCCCCGACAGACAGGGGGCGGGACCGGGGAGCTGTTTTTT; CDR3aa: CASSPRQTGGGTGELFF
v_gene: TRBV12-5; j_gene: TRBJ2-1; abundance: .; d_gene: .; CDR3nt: TGTGCTAGTCAGGACTCGAGCTCCTACAATGAGCAGTTCTTC; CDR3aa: CASQDSSSYNEQFF
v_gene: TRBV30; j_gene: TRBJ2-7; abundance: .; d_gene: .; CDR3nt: TGTGCCTGGAGCGACGTACTGGACAGAACCTACGAGCAGTACTTC; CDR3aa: CAWSDVLDRTYEQYF
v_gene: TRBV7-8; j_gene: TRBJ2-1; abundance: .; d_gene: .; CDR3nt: TGTGCCAGCAGCGAAGCCTACAATGAGCAGTTCTTC; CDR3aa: CASSEAYNEQFF
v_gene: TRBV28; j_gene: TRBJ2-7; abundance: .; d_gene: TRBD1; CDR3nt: TGTGCCAGCAGTATTCCGGGACAGGGCTACGAGCAGTACTTC; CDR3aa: CASSIPGQGYEQYF
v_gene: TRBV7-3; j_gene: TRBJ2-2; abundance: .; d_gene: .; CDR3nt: TGTGCCAGCAGCTTAATGGGCCTCGGGGAGCTGTTTTTT; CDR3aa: CASSLMGLGELFF
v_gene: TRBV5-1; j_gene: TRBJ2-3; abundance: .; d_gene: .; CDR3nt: TGCGCCAGCAGCTCCGACGGCACAGATACGCAGTATTTT; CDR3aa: CASSSDGTDTQYF
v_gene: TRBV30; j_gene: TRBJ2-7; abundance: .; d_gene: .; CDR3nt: TGTGCCTGGAGCGTGACGGAGTACGAGCAGTACTTC; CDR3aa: CAWSVTEYEQYF
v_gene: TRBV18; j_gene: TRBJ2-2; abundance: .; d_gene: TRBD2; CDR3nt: TGTGCCAGCTCACCGAGGACTAGCGGTAACACCGGGGAGCTGTTTTTT; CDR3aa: CASSPRTSGNTGELFF
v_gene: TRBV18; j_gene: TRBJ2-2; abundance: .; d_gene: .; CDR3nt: TGTGCCAGCTCAACAGACAGGACCGGGGAGCTGTTTTTT; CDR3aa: CASSTDRTGELFF
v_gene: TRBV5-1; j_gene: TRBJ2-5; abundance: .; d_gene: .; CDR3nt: TGCGCCAGCAGCTTGGAAAGCCACGGAAAAGAGACCCAGTACTTC; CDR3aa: CASSLESHGKETQYF
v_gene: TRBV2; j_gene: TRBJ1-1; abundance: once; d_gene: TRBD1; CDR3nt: TGTGCCAGCAGTGAATTACAGGGGCTCACTGAAGCTTTCTTT; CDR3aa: CASSELQGLTEAFF
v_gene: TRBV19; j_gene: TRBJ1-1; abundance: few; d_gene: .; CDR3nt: TGTGCCAGTAGTCCCAGGGAATTGAACACTGAAGCTTTCTTT; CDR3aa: CASSPRELNTEAFF
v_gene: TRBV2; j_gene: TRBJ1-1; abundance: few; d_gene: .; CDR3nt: TGTGCCAGCAGTGACGATCGGGGGCGAAGCACTGAAGCTTTCTTT; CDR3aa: CASSDDRGRSTEAFF
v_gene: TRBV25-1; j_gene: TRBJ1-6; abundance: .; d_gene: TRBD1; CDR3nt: TGTGCCAGCAGTGAATGGGGGACAGCAAGTAATTCACCCCTCCACTTT; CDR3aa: CASSEWGTASNSPLHF
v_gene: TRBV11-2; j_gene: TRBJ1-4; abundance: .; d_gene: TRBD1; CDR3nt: TGTGCCAGCAGCGCCTTGACAGGGGGCGTTTATGAAAAACTGTTTTTT; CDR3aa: CASSALTGGVYEKLFF
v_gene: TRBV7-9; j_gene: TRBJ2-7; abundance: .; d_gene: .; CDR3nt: TGTGCCAGCAGCGGCTTGACAGAATCCTACGAGCAGTACTTC; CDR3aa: CASSGLTESYEQYF
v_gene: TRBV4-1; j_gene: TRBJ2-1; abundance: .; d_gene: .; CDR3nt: TGCGCCAGCAGCCAACCGGGGAACGGGCGGCGTGAGCAGTTCTTC; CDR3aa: CASSQPGNGRREQFF
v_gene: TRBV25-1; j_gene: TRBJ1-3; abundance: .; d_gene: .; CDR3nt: TGTGCCAGCAGTGAGACATTCGTCTCTGGAAACACCATATATTTT; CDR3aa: CASSETFVSGNTIYF
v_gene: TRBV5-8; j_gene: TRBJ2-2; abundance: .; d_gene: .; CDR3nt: TGTGCCAGCAGCTTGGGTGAGGGGCGTATCACCGGGGAGCTGTTTTTT; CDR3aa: CASSLGEGRITGELFF